This TCR beta chain is drawn from a study of cytomegalovirus exposure and HLA in healthy donors. General study findings and limits: Later on, an analysis showed TCR association rates differing by HLA locus, with DRB1 the most and HLA-C the fewest.

PCR involved 60 Vbeta and 13 Jbeta primers. Per the study methods: A later analysis tallied some 84 million unique TCR beta chains, some 10 million of them shared. Sequenced by immunoSEQ multiplex PCR; TCRdb stores in-frame clones only, minus some. V, J and clone size derive from that table, while D and trimming were established from the DNA sequence. The sample yields approximately 240,000 clones, 82% seen once. CDR1 DFQATT and CDR2 SNEGSKA come from the germline V gene (reference sequence). CDR3 length: 11 residues. V lost 1 base to trimming and J lost 11 bases, with 9 bases between them. Note on this clone: Its antigen is unidentified.

The sequence was collected from a woman in her thirties or forties in good health and CMV-seronegative. This chain joins TRBV20-1 and TRBJ1-5; D not certain. Sequencing was performed on PBMCs. The chain's CDR3 is CSARGQKTQHF. CDR3 DNA sequence: TGCAGTGCTAGAGGTCAGAAGACCCAGCATTTT.